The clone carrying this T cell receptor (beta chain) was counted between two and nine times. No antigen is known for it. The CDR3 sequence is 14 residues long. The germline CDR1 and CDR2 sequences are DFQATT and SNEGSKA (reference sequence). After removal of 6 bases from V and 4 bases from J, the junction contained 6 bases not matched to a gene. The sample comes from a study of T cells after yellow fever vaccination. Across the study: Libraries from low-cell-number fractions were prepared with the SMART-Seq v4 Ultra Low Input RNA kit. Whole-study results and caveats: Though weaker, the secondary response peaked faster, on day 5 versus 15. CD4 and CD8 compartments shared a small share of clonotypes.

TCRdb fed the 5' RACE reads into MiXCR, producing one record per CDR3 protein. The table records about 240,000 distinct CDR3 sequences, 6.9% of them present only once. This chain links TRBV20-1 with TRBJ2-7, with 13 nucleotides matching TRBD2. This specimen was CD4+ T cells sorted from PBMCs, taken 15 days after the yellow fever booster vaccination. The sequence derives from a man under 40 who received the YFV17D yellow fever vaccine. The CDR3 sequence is CSAYRTSGSYEQYF. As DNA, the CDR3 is TGCAGTGCCTACAGGACTAGCGGGAGTTACGAGCAGTACTTC.